The 29 T cell receptor beta chains below were found in one sample sequenced in a study of long-term antiretroviral therapy in people with HIV. Researchers report immunoSEQ v3.0 was run at survey level. Sequencing used immunoSEQ multiplex PCR; TCRdb keeps in-frame clones, though not all of them. The sample yields about 17,000 clones, 88% seen once. The starting material was unsorted PBMCs, obtained 6.9 years after starting antiretroviral therapy. The receptors were sampled from a man in his fifties or sixties with HIV.

The rearrangement uses TRBV28 and TRBJ2-7, with a tentative D call TRBD2 (6 bases). The V end lost 2 bases, the J end lost 4 bases, and 6 bases lay between the germline ends. Germline loops: CDR1 MDHEN, CDR2 SYDVKM. The CDR3 runs to 12 residues. CDR3 residues: CASSLRGYEQYF. CDR3 coding DNA: TGTGCCAGCAGTTTACGGGGGTACGAGCAGTACTTC. The complete variable domain, with remaining parts taken from reference TRBV28 and TRBJ2-7, reads DVKVTQSSRYLVKRTGEKVFLECVQDMDHENMFWYRQDPGLGLRLIYFSYDVKMKEKGDIPEGYSVSREKKERFSLILESASTNQTSMYLCASSLRGYEQYFGPGTRLTVT.

This rearrangement joins TRBV7-3 to TRBJ2-1; TRBD1 or TRBD2 may be the D gene (5 bases each). The V end was cut by 1 base, the J end by 13 bases, with 26 bases between. The CDR3 is made up of 17 amino acids. The germline V gene has CDR1 SGHTA and CDR2 FQGTGA. Written as DNA, the CDR3 is TGTGCCAGCAGCTTAAATAACCCCGGGGCGGCCCGGGAAAAACAGTTCTTC. The encoded protein is CASSLNNPGAAREKQFF.

The chain employs TRBV27 and TRBJ2-7; the D call may be TRBD1 or TRBD2 (5 bases each). V shed 6 bases and J shed 2 bases, with 11 bases lying between them. CDR1 MNHEY and CDR2 SMNVEV come from the germline V gene (reference sequence). The CDR3 sequence is 13 residues long. Here the CDR3 reads CASRALGAYEQYF. CDR3 nucleotide sequence: TGTGCCAGCAGGGCCCTGGGGGCCTACGAGCAGTACTTC.

The chain is built from TRBV11-2 and TRBJ1-1; 9 positions match TRBD1. The CDR3 totals 14 residues. Germline CDR1 and CDR2: SGHAT and FQNNGV. J gave up 4 bases and V 1 base, and 1 base lay outside the gene matches. The CDR3 reads CASSLAQGATEAFF. The CDR3 DNA reads TGTGCCAGCAGCTTAGCACAGGGGGCCACTGAAGCTTTCTTT.

The chain employs TRBV13 and TRBJ2-7; 10 positions agree with TRBD2. V lost 3 bases to trimming and J lost 3 bases; unmatched junction nucleotides: 2. Germline CDR1 and CDR2: PRHDT and FYEKMQ (reference sequence). The CDR3 runs to 14 residues. CDR3 residues: CASSFLAGDYEQYF. The CDR3 DNA is TGTGCCAGCAGCTTTCTAGCGGGGGACTACGAGCAGTACTTC.

The rearrangement links TRBV28 to TRBJ1-5; D may be TRBD1 (6 bases). V was trimmed by 4 bases and J by 6 bases, leaving 16 bases between them. Germline CDR1 MDHEN, CDR2 SYDVKM. This CDR3 has 15 residues. For the CDR3, the DNA is TGTGCCAGCAGTTCCTATAGACAGGCCGGTCAGCCCCAGCATTTT. This translates into CASSSYRQAGQPQHF. Full variable domain (rest looked up from reference TRBV28 and TRBJ1-5): DVKVTQSSRYLVKRTGEKVFLECVQDMDHENMFWYRQDPGLGLRLIYFSYDVKMKEKGDIPEGYSVSREKKERFSLILESASTNQTSMYLCASSSYRQAGQPQHFGDGTRLSIL.

The chain couples TRBV5-4 to TRBJ2-2, with 9 bases fitting TRBD1. Germline-derived CDR1 and CDR2 are SGHNT and YYREEE (reference sequence). Trimming at V came to 3 bases and at J to 1 base, leaving 16 bases not matched to a gene. This CDR3 comprises 20 residues. This CDR3 reads CASSSTRDRAPTMNTGELFF. The CDR3 DNA sequence: TGTGCCAGCAGCTCGACCCGGGACAGGGCACCTACAATGAACACCGGGGAGCTGTTTTTT.

The rearrangement links TRBV5-4 to TRBJ2-7; possibly TRBD2 for D (6 bases). From germline, CDR1 is SGHNT and CDR2 YYREEE (reference sequence). The CDR3 is made up of 14 amino acids. Trimming stripped 4 bases from V and 3 bases from J, with 14 bases between. The CDR3 region is CASSVGAGNYEQYF. The CDR3 nucleotides read TGTGCCAGCAGCGTCGGGGCGGGAAACTACGAGCAGTACTTC.

The chain has TRBV5-4 and TRBJ2-2; 8 bases are a match to TRBD2. The CDR3 has 17 residues. Germline V gives CDR1 SGHNT, CDR2 YYREEE (reference sequence). Trimming at V came to 3 bases and at J to 4 bases, leaving 11 bases not matched to a gene. CDR3 residues: CASSYGGSGRSTGELFF. The CDR3 region has the DNA TGTGCCAGCAGCTACGGGGGGAGCGGGAGAAGCACCGGGGAGCTGTTTTTT.

The chain couples TRBV4-1 to TRBJ2-7; 10 bases are a match to TRBD2. This CDR3 is 20 amino acids long. CDR1 and CDR2 from the germline V gene are MGHRA and YSYEKL. Trimming took 2 bases from V and 0 from J; bases not matched to a gene: 16. The chain's CDR3 is CASSQSSAASGSGRSYEQYF. The CDR3 DNA is TGCGCCAGCAGCCAATCCTCGGCAGCTAGCGGGAGCGGGCGCTCCTACGAGCAGTACTTC.

The genes are TRBV28 and TRBJ2-4, with 9 bases that match TRBD1. Germline CDR1 reads MDHEN; CDR2 reads SYDVKM. The trim removed 5 bases at V and 2 bases at J, leaving 7 bases unmatched. This CDR3 has 16 amino acids. CDR3 bases: TGTGCCAGCAGTCCACCGGGACAGGGCTCCAAAAACATTCAGTACTTC. Amino acids: CASSPPGQGSKNIQYF.

This clone was seen only once. V gene TRBV10-2 combines with J gene TRBJ1-2; TRBD1 is a possible D gene (5 bases). The CDR3 contains 14 residues. The germline V gene has CDR1 WSHSY and CDR2 SAAADI. V lost 7 bases and J 7 bases, leaving 19 bases between the germline ends. The CDR3 reads CASTVGTAAFGYTF. CDR3 bases: TGCGCCAGCACGGTGGGGACGGCCGCTTTTGGCTACACCTTC.

The rearrangement uses TRBV28 and TRBJ2-7; 7 bases are a match to TRBD1. V was pared by 5 bases and J by 1 base, with 8 bases of the junction left unmatched. Germline CDR1 reads MDHEN; CDR2 reads SYDVKM. The CDR3 length is 15 residues. CDR3 bases: TGTGCCAGCAGTGCACCCGGGACAGTTTCCTACGAGCAGTACTTC. Its protein product is CASSAPGTVSYEQYF.

The gene calls are TRBV28 and TRBJ2-6; the D call may be TRBD1 or TRBD2 (5 bases each). The CDR3 totals 16 residues. With 5 bases removed from V and 1 base from J, the gap between germline ends came to 12 bases. Germline lookup yields CDR1 MDHEN and CDR2 SYDVKM. CDR3 sequence (DNA): TGTGCCAGCAGTATTTCCGGGGCTTCTGGGGCCAACGTCCTGACTTTC. Translating it yields CASSISGASGANVLTF.

This clone was seen a single time. The rearrangement joins TRBV7-9 to TRBJ2-7, with D possibly being TRBD2 (5 bases). Germline values: CDR1 SEHNR, CDR2 FQNEAQ (reference sequence). The V and J ends lost 4 bases and 1 base respectively, with 8 bases between them. This CDR3 has 13 amino acids. For the CDR3, the DNA is TGTGCCAGCAGCTGGACTGATTCCTACGAGCAGTACTTC. Its protein product is CASSWTDSYEQYF.

This chain connects TRBV29-1 to TRBJ2-7; D is undetermined. Germline CDR1 reads SQVTM; CDR2 reads ANQGSEA. V was clipped by 4 bases and J by 6 bases, with 10 bases between them. The CDR3 covers 11 residues. CDR3 residues: CSVVGRPEQYF. CDR3 DNA: TGCAGCGTTGTGGGCAGGCCCGAGCAGTACTTC.

CDR3 region: CASSEQTGNEQFF. CDR3 in DNA: TGTGCCAGCTCAGAGCAAACGGGCAATGAGCAGTTCTTC. V is TRBV18 and J is TRBJ2-1, with D uncertain. Germline V gene data show CDR1 as KGHSH and CDR2 as LQKENI. V lost 5 bases, J lost 6 bases, and 11 bases lay in between. The CDR3 loop spans 13 amino acids.

This clone has a single count. This chain connects TRBV5-4 to TRBJ1-2; 8 bases fit TRBD1. V lost 2 bases, J lost 1 base, and 4 bases stayed unmatched. The CDR3 runs 15 residues. CDR1 and CDR2 (germline): SGHNT, YYREEE (reference sequence). CDR3 in DNA: TGTGCCAGCAGCTTCGGACAGGGTGGTAACTATGGCTACACCTTC. Protein sequence: CASSFGQGGNYGYTF.

The chain employs TRBV30 and TRBJ2-7; D call uncertain. Germline CDR1 reads GTSNPN; CDR2 reads SVGIG (reference sequence). Trimming stripped 4 bases from V and 0 bases from J, with 7 bases between. The CDR3 consists of 12 residues. The CDR3 DNA is TGTGCCTGGAAGTTAAACTCCTACGAGCAGTACTTC. It is translated as CAWKLNSYEQYF.

The chain recombines TRBV28 with TRBJ2-5; 7 positions agree with TRBD2. The CDR3 is 17 amino acids. CDR1 and CDR2 from the germline V gene are MDHEN and SYDVKM. V was clipped by 6 bases and J by 0 bases; unmatched bases: 13. CDR3 in DNA: TGTGCCAGCAGCACTACAGCAGTGGGGGGGTACCAAGAGACCCAGTACTTC. Translated: CASSTTAVGGYQETQYF.

The rearrangement uses TRBV15 and TRBJ2-7; D is possibly TRBD1 (6 bases). The length of the CDR3 is 14 residues. V lost 5 bases, J lost 6 bases, and 17 bases lay in between. The V gene's germline CDR1 is LNHNV and CDR2 YYDKDF (reference sequence). The CDR3 nucleotides are TGTGCCACCAGCGCACCGGGACAAGGGGGCGAGCAGTACTTC. This translates into CATSAPGQGGEQYF.

This sequence joins TRBV6-4 and TRBJ2-1; 7 bases align to TRBD2. Germline lookup yields CDR1 MRHNA and CDR2 SNTAGT. The CDR3 runs 15 residues. The V gene end was trimmed by 1 base and the J gene end by 5 bases; junction bases not matched to a gene: 5. The CDR3, as DNA: TGTGCCAGCAGTGACTTTTCTAGCGGTCACAATGAGCAGTTCTTC. It is translated as CASSDFSSGHNEQFF.

The V and J genes are TRBV5-1 and TRBJ1-5; D remains unclear. The CDR3 has 13 residues. The V and J ends lost 2 bases and 5 bases respectively, with 8 bases between them. The germline V gene encodes CDR1 SGHRS and CDR2 YFSETQ. The CDR3 loop is CASSLGEDQPQHF. In DNA form, the CDR3 reads TGCGCCAGCAGCTTAGGTGAAGATCAGCCCCAGCATTTT.

The CDR3 is CASSFLGDTGELFF. The CDR3 DNA is TGCGCCAGCAGTTTCCTAGGGGACACCGGGGAGCTGTTTTTT. J is TRBJ2-2 and V is TRBV10-1; D is possibly TRBD1 (5 bases). With 5 bases removed from V and 3 bases from J, the gap between germline ends came to 10 bases. This CDR3 is built from 14 residues. Germline V lookup: CDR1 WNHNN, CDR2 SYGVQD (reference sequence).

The chain is built from TRBV29-1 and TRBJ2-2; D ambiguous. Germline V CDR1 and CDR2: SQVTM, ANQGSEA. The V end lost 7 bases, the J end lost 1 base, and 13 bases lay between the germline ends. This CDR3 contains 14 residues. The CDR3 region is CSAGKTVNTGELFF. The CDR3 DNA sequence: TGCAGCGCTGGGAAAACGGTGAACACCGGGGAGCTGTTTTTT.

This clone was recorded only once. The CDR3 DNA follows: TGTGCCAGCGGGACTGGTGGTTTTATGGGTGAAGCTTTCTTT. This gives the protein CASGTGGFMGEAFF. The chain joins TRBV28 to TRBJ1-1; TRBD1 might be the D (5 bases). This CDR3 region has 14 residues. Trimming cost V 8 bases and J 7 bases, with 20 bases left between them. The germline gives CDR1 MDHEN, CDR2 SYDVKM.

The CDR3 region has the DNA TGTGCCAGCAGCACAGGGCGCTCCGGGGAGCTGTTTTTT. Translating it yields CASSTGRSGELFF. The rearrangement links TRBV6-5 to TRBJ2-2, with D possibly matching TRBD1 (6 bases). Germline-derived CDR1 and CDR2 are MNHEY and SVGAGI. The germline V and J ends were trimmed by 6 bases and 6 bases, with 11 bases remaining between them. The CDR3 spans 13 residues.

The chain couples TRBV18 to TRBJ2-1; TRBD2 aligns across 14 bases. J lost 8 bases, V lost 6 bases, and 6 bases had no gene match. The CDR3 extends over 15 amino acids. Per germline, CDR1 KGHSH and CDR2 LQKENI. CDR3 loop: CASSGTSGGSDEQFF. The CDR3 nucleotides read TGTGCCAGCTCCGGGACTAGCGGGGGTTCGGATGAGCAGTTCTTC.

V and J are TRBV27 and TRBJ2-7, with 9 bases identical to TRBD2. CDR1 is MNHEY and CDR2 is SMNVEV in the germline V gene (reference sequence). CDR3 length: 14 residues. V was pared by 5 bases and J by 7 bases, with 9 bases of the junction left unmatched. The CDR3 spells CASSLGLATGEQYF. DNA for the CDR3: TGTGCCAGCAGTCTAGGACTAGCGACGGGTGAGCAGTACTTC.